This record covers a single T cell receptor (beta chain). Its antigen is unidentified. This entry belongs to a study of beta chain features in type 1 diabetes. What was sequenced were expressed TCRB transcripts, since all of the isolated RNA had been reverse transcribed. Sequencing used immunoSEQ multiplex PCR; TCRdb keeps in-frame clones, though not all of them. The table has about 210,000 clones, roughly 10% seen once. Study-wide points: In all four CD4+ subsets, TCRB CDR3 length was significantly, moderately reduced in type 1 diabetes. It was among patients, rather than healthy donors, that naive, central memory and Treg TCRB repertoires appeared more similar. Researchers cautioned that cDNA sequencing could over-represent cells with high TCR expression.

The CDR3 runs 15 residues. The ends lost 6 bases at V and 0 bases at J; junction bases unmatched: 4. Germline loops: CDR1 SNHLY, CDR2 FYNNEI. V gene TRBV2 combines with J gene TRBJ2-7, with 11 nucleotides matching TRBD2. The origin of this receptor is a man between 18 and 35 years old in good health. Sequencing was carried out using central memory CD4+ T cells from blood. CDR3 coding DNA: TGTGCCAGCAGGACCGGGACTAGCGGCTCCTACGAGCAGTACTTC. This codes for CASRTGTSGSYEQYF.